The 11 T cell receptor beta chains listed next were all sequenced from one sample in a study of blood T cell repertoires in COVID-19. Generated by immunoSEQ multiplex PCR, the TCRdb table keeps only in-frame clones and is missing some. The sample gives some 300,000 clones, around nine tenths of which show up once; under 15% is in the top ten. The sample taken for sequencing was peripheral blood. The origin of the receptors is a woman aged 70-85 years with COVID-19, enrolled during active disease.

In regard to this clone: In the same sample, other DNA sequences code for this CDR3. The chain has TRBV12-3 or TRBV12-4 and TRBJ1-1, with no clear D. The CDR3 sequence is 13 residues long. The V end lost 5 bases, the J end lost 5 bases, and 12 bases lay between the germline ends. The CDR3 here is CASSLTGETEAFF. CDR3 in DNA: TGTGCCAGCAGTCTTACCGGGGAAACTGAAGCTTTCTTT.

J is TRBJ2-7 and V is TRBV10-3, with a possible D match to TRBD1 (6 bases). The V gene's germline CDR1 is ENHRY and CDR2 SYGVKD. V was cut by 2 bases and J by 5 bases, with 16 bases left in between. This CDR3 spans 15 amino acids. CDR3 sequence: CAISEGTGWTDEQYF. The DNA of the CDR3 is TGTGCCATCAGTGAGGGAACAGGGTGGACCGACGAGCAGTACTTC.

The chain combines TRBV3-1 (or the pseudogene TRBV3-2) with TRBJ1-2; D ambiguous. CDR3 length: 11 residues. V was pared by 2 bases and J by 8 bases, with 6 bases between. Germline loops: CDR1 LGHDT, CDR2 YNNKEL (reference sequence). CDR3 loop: CASSQNLGYTF. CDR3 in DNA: TGTGCCAGCAGCCAAAATTTAGGCTACACCTTC.

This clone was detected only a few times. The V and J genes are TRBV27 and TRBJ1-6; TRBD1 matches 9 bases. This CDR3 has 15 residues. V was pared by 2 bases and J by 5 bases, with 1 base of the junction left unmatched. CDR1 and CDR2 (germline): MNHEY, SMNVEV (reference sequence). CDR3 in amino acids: CASSLDRGDNSPLHF. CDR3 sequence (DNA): TGTGCCAGCAGTTTAGACAGGGGGGATAATTCACCCCTCCACTTT.

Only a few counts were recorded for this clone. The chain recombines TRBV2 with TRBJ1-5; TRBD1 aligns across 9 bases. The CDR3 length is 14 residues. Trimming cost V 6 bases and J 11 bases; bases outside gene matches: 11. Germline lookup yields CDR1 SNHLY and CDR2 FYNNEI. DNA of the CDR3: TGTGCCAGCAGGGAGGGACAGGGACCGGGGTCCCAGCATTTT. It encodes CASREGQGPGSQHF.

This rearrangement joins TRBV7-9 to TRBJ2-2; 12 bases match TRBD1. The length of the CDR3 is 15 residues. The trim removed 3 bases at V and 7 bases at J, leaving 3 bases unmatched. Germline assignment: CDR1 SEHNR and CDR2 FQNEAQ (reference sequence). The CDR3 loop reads CASSFGTGGIGELFF. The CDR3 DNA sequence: TGTGCCAGCAGCTTCGGGACAGGGGGCATCGGGGAGCTGTTTTTT. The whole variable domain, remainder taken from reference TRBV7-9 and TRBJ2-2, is DTGVSQNPRHKITKRGQNVTFRCDPISEHNRLYWYRQTLGQGPEFLTYFQNEAQLEKSRLLSDRFSAERPKGSFSTLEIQRTEQGDSAMYLCASSFGTGGIGELFFGEGSRLTVL.

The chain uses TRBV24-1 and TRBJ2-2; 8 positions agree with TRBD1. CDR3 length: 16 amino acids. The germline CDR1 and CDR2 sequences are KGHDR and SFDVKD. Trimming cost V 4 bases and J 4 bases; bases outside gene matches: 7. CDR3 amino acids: CATSEPGTGSTGELFF. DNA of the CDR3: TGTGCCACCAGTGAACCCGGGACAGGTTCCACCGGGGAGCTGTTTTTT.

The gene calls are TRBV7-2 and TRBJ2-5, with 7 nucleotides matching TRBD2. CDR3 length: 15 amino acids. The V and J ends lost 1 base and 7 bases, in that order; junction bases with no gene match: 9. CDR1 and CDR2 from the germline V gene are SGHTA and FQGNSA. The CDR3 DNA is TGTGCCAGCAGCTTAGTTGCGCGGGGGAAAGGGACCCAGTACTTC. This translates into CASSLVARGKGTQYF.

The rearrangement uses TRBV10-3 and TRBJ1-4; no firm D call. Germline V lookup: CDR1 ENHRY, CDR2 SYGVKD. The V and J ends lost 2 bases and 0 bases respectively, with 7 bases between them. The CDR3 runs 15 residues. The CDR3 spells CAISEAEATNEKLFF. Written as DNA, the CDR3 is TGTGCCATCAGTGAGGCCGAGGCAACTAATGAAAAACTGTTTTTT.

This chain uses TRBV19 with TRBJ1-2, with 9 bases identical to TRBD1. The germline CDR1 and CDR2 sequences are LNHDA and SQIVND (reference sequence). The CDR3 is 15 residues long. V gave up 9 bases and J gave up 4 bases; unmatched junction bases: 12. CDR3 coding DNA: TGTGCCAGCGAAAGTACACAGGGGGCTGGCTATGGCTACACCTTC. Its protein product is CASESTQGAGYGYTF. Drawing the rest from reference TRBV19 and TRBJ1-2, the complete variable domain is DGGITQSPKYLFRKEGQNVTLSCEQNLNHDAMYWYRQDPGQGLRLIYYSQIVNDFQKGDIAEGYSVSREKKESFPLTVTSAQKNPTAFYLCASESTQGAGYGYTFGSGTRLTVV.

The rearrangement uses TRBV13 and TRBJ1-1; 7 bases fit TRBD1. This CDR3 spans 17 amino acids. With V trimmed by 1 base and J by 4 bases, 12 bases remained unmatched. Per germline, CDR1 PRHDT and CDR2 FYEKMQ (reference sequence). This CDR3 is CASSLEGGEVVSTEAFF. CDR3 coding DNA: TGTGCCAGCAGCTTAGAAGGGGGCGAAGTTGTTAGCACTGAAGCTTTCTTT.